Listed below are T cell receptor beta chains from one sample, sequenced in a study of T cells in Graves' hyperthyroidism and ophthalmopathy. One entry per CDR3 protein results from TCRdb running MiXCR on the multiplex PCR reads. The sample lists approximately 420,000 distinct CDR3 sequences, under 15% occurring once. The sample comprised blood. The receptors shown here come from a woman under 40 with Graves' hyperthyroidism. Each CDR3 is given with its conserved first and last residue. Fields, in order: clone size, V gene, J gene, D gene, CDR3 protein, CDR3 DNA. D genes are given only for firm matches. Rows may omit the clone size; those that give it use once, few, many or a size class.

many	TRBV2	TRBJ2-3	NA	CASSVDSGSSTDTQYF	TGTGCCAGCAGTGTTGATAGCGGTTCGAGCACAGATACGCAGTATTTT
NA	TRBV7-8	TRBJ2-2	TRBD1	CASSLWDRVNTGELFF	TGTGCCAGCAGCCTATGGGACAGGGTAAACACCGGGGAGCTGTTTTTT
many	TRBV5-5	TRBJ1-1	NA	CASSWGRNTEAFF	TGTGCCAGCAGCTGGGGGAGGAACACTGAAGCTTTCTTT
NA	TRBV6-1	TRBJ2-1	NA	CACTGLSSGSEQFF	TGTGCCTGCACCGGACTCTCGTCCGGGAGTGAGCAGTTCTTC
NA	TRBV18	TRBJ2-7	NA	CASSPVREDWDTYEQYF	TGTGCCAGCTCACCCGTCCGAGAGGATTGGGACACCTACGAGCAGTACTTC
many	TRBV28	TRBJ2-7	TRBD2	CASSSGTTPYEQYF	TGTGCCAGCAGCTCCGGGACTACCCCCTACGAGCAGTACTTC
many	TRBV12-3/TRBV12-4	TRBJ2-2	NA	CASSSREFGELFF	TGTGCCAGCAGTTCCCGGGAGTTCGGGGAGCTGTTTTTT
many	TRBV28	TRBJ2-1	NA	CASSPRLGENNEQFF	TGTGCCAGCAGTCCTAGATTGGGGGAGAACAATGAGCAGTTCTTC
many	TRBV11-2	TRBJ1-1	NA	CASSMTGSKSASNTEAFF	TGTGCCAGCAGTATGACGGGGTCGAAATCAGCATCGAACACTGAAGCTTTCTTT
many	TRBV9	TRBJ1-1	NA	CASSVRPTNTEAFF	TGTGCCAGCAGCGTTCGGCCTACGAACACTGAAGCTTTCTTT
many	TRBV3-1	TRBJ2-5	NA	CASSPTGETQYF	TGTGCCAGCAGCCCCACGGGGGAGACCCAGTACTTC
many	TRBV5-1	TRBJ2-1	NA	CASSLKGNEQFF	TGCGCCAGCAGCTTGAAGGGCAATGAGCAGTTCTTC